Listed below are T cell receptor beta chains from one sample, sequenced in a study of TIL therapy for anti-PD-1-resistant metastatic lung cancer. Data came from immunoSEQ multiplex PCR; TCRdb stores just in-frame clones and leaves some out. The profile covers about 36,000 clones, with around 70% appearing a single time and 4.5% to 6% taken by the ten largest. The sample consisted of blood, taken at baseline. The source is a person aged 25 to 80 with non-small cell lung cancer. The CDR3 runs from the conserved cysteine through the conserved F or W. The D gene is left open where the match is weak. Rows give clone size only sometimes, using once, few, many, or a class for an expanded clone.

d_gene	abundance	v_gene	j_gene	CDR3aa	CDR3nt
TRBD1	.	TRBV7-9	TRBJ2-1	CASSSPGQGTGEQFF	TGTGCCAGCAGCTCCCCGGGACAGGGGACTGGGGAGCAGTTCTTC
.	.	TRBV6-5	TRBJ2-7	CASSPGPYEQYF	TGTGCCAGCAGTCCCGGACCCTACGAGCAGTACTTC
.	.	TRBV14	TRBJ1-2	CASSQDGRYGYTF	TGTGCCAGCAGCCAAGACGGGAGGTATGGCTACACCTTC
.	.	TRBV7-9	TRBJ2-1	CASSLEWGGNNEQFF	TGTGCCAGCAGCTTAGAGTGGGGGGGCAACAATGAGCAGTTCTTC
TRBD1	few	TRBV25-1	TRBJ1-1	CASSEGQGLRAFF	TGTGCCAGCAGTGAGGGACAGGGGCTAAGGGCTTTCTTT
TRBD2	few	TRBV28	TRBJ2-7	CASSSSGEQYF	TGTGCCAGCAGCTCTAGCGGCGAGCAGTACTTC
.	.	TRBV2	TRBJ1-1	CASSEGLGRTEAFF	TGTGCCAGCAGTGAGGGATTGGGGCGCACTGAAGCTTTCTTT
TRBD1	.	TRBV14	TRBJ2-1	CASSQARQGNEQFF	TGTGCCAGCAGCCAAGCCCGACAGGGGAATGAGCAGTTCTTC
.	.	TRBV5-4	TRBJ1-6	CASSLIENSPLHF	TGTGCCAGCAGCTTGATAGAGAATTCACCCCTCCACTTT
TRBD1	.	TRBV25-1	TRBJ1-2	CASSALQGANYGYTF	TGTGCCAGCAGTGCGTTACAGGGGGCTAACTATGGCTACACCTTC
.	.	TRBV19	TRBJ2-7	CATKDQGRSYEQYF	TGTGCCACCAAAGATCAGGGACGGTCCTACGAGCAGTACTTC
.	.	TRBV6-5	TRBJ1-1	CASSPRGTSEAFF	TGTGCCAGCAGCCCACGGGGGACCTCTGAAGCTTTCTTT
TRBD1	.	TRBV28	TRBJ2-7	CASSPSGGEDEQYF	TGTGCCAGCAGTCCATCAGGGGGCGAGGACGAGCAGTACTTC
.	.	TRBV7-2	TRBJ2-3	CASSLRMGGSTDTQYF	TGTGCCAGCAGCTTAAGAATGGGGGGTAGCACAGATACGCAGTATTTT
TRBD2	once	TRBV4-3	TRBJ2-1	CASSQEPRTSGRSNEQFF	TGCGCCAGCAGCCAAGAGCCGAGGACTAGCGGGAGAAGCAATGAGCAGTTCTTC
.	few	TRBV10-1	TRBJ1-2	CASSELSVNYGYTF	TGCGCCAGCAGTGAGTTAAGCGTTAACTATGGCTACACCTTC
TRBD2	once	TRBV30	TRBJ2-3	CAWTLAGHTQYF	TGTGCCTGGACCCTAGCGGGGCATACGCAGTATTTT
.	.	TRBV7-2	TRBJ1-5	CASSLDRQPQHF	TGTGCCAGCAGCTTAGATAGACAGCCCCAGCATTTT
.	.	TRBV28	TRBJ2-5	CASSLDVYPGPQETQYF	TGTGCCAGCAGTTTAGACGTTTACCCCGGGCCCCAAGAGACCCAGTACTTC
.	.	TRBV6-5	TRBJ1-1	CASSYSTYTEAFF	TGTGCCAGCAGTTACTCGACATACACTGAAGCTTTCTTT
.	.	TRBV27	TRBJ1-2	CASSQPGRREAGYTF	TGTGCCAGCAGTCAACCGGGACGGAGGGAAGCTGGCTACACCTTC
TRBD1	.	TRBV10-3	TRBJ2-7	CAISGQGGYYEQYF	TGTGCCATCAGCGGACAGGGGGGCTACTACGAGCAGTACTTC
TRBD1	.	TRBV6-5	TRBJ2-7	CASSTWTGAYEQYF	TGTGCCAGCAGTACCTGGACAGGGGCGTACGAGCAGTACTTC
.	.	TRBV5-1	TRBJ2-7	CASSFGQYEQYF	TGCGCCAGCAGCTTCGGACAGTACGAGCAGTACTTC
.	.	TRBV5-4	TRBJ1-1	CASSSAPIYRDREAFF	TGTGCCAGCAGCTCCGCGCCGATCTACAGGGACCGAGAGGCTTTCTTT
TRBD2	.	TRBV27	TRBJ2-7	CASSPRTSGSYEQYF	TGTGCCAGCAGTCCCCGGACTAGCGGGAGCTACGAGCAGTACTTC
TRBD1	.	TRBV6-1	TRBJ2-7	CASSDWTGHISEQYF	TGTGCCAGCAGTGATTGGACAGGGCATATCAGCGAGCAGTACTTC
TRBD1	few	TRBV7-8	TRBJ1-2	CASSNPRYRGDYGYTF	TGTGCCAGCAGCAATCCCCGGTACAGGGGGGACTATGGCTACACCTTC
.	.	TRBV4-2	TRBJ2-2	CASSQEGGGTGELFF	TGTGCCAGCAGCCAAGAAGGCGGCGGGACCGGGGAGCTGTTTTTT
TRBD2	.	TRBV15	TRBJ2-1	CATSILGFSGAYNEQFF	TGTGCCACCAGCATCCTGGGCTTTAGCGGGGCCTACAATGAGCAGTTCTTC
.	.	TRBV5-1	TRBJ2-2	CASSLGKVGPGELFF	TGCGCCAGCAGCTTGGGGAAGGTCGGGCCCGGGGAGCTGTTTTTT
.	few	TRBV7-8	TRBJ1-6	CASSLAAPEALHF	TGTGCCAGCAGCTTAGCAGCCCCAGAAGCCCTCCACTTT
TRBD1	.	TRBV9	TRBJ1-2	CASSVDPGQGQNYGYTF	TGTGCCAGCAGCGTAGATCCCGGACAGGGACAGAACTATGGCTACACCTTC
.	few	TRBV19	TRBJ1-1	CASSDFVNTEAFF	TGTGCCAGTAGTGATTTCGTGAACACTGAAGCTTTCTTT
.	.	TRBV27	TRBJ2-3	CASSLLTGGDTQYF	TGTGCCAGCAGTTTATTAACCGGCGGCGATACGCAGTATTTT
.	.	TRBV14	TRBJ2-6	CASSQEIGSGANVLTF	TGTGCCAGCAGCCAAGAAATCGGCTCTGGGGCCAACGTCCTGACTTTC
TRBD2	.	TRBV28	TRBJ2-7	CARRTEREVSYEQYF	TGTGCCAGGAGGACCGAGCGGGAGGTCTCCTACGAGCAGTACTTC
.	.	TRBV28	TRBJ1-4	CASSSPGQLGEKLFF	TGTGCCAGCAGTTCGCCGGGACAATTGGGTGAAAAACTGTTTTTT
.	.	TRBV7-2	TRBJ2-3	CASSPHGGADTQYF	TGTGCCAGCAGCCCCCACGGTGGGGCGGATACGCAGTATTTT
TRBD2	.	TRBV5-6	TRBJ2-1	CASSRSGGSNEQFF	TGTGCCAGCAGCCGAAGCGGGGGCTCCAATGAGCAGTTCTTC
.	.	TRBV6-5	TRBJ2-7	CASSYSWGPYEQYF	TGTGCCAGCAGTTACTCGTGGGGCCCCTACGAGCAGTACTTC